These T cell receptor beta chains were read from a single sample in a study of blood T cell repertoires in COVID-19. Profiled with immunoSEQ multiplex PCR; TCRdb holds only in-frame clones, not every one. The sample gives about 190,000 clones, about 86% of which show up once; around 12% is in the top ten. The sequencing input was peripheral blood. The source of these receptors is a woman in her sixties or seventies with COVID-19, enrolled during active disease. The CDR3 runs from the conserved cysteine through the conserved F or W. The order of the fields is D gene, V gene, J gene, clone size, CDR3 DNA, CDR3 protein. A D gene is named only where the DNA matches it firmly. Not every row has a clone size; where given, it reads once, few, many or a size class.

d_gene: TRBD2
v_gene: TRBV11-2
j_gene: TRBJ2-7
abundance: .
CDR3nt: TGTGCCAGCAGCTTTGGCGGGGGGAACGAGCAGTACTTC
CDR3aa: CASSFGGGNEQYF

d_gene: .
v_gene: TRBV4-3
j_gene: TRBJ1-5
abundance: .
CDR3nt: TGCGCCAGCAGCCAAGAGGACAGAGGAAGTCAGCCCCAGCATTTT
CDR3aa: CASSQEDRGSQPQHF

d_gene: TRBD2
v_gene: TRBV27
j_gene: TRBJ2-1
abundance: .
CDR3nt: TGTGCCGCGGGAGGGACTTCCTACAATGAGCAGTTCTTC
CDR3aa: CAAGGTSYNEQFF

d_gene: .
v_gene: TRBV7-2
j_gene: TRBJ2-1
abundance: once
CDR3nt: TGTGCCAGCAGCTTAATCTCATGGCTAGCGCCTAATGAGCAGTTCTTC
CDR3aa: CASSLISWLAPNEQFF

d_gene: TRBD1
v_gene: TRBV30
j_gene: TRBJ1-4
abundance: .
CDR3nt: TGTGCCTGGATGGTCAGGGGGCATGAAAAACTGTTTTTT
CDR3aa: CAWMVRGHEKLFF

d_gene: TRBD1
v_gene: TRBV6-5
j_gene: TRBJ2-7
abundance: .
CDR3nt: TGTGCCAGCAGACGACAGGGATCCTACGAGCAGTACTTC
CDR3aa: CASRRQGSYEQYF

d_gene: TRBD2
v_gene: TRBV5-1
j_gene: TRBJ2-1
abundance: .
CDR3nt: TGCGCCAGCAGCTTGGGCCGATTATTAGCGGGAGGGCGTAACAATGAGCAGTTCTTC
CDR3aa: CASSLGRLLAGGRNNEQFF

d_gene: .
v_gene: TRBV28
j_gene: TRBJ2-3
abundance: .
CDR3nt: TGTGCCAGCAGTTCATACTTGACAGATACGCAGTATTTT
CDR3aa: CASSSYLTDTQYF

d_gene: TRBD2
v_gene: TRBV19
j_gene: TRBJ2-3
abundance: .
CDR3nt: TGTGCCAGTAGTAGAGGACTAGCGGGAGCCGATACGCAGTATTTT
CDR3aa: CASSRGLAGADTQYF

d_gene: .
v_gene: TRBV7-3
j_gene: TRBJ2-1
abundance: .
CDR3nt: TGTGCCAGCAGCTTAAAGGACTACCTCAATGAGCAGTTCTTC
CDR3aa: CASSLKDYLNEQFF

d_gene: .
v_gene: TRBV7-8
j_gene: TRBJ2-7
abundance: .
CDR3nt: TGTGCCAGCAGCTTAGCGGGACAATTCTACGAGCAGTACTTC
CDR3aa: CASSLAGQFYEQYF

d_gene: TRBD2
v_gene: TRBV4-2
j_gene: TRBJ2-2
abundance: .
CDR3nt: TGTGCCAGCAGCACCGAACTAAGGACTAGCGGGGGCACCGGGGAGCTGTTTTTT
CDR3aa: CASSTELRTSGGTGELFF

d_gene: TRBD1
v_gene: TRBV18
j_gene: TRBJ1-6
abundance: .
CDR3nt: TGTGCCAGCTCACCCCGGGACAGCCTAAATTCACCCCTCCACTTT
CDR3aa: CASSPRDSLNSPLHF

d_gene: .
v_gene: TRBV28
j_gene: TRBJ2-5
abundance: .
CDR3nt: TGTGCCAGCAGTTCTGTGGCGGGCCGGTACCAAGAGACCCAGTACTTC
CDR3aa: CASSSVAGRYQETQYF

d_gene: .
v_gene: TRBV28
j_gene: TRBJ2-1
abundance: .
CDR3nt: TGTGCCAGCAGTTTGGGCGGGACCGCGGGGAATGAGCAGTTCTTC
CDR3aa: CASSLGGTAGNEQFF

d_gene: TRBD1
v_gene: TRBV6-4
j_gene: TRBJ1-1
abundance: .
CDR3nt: TGTGCCAGCAGGACAGGGCGGGGGAACACTGAAGCTTTCTTT
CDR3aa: CASRTGRGNTEAFF

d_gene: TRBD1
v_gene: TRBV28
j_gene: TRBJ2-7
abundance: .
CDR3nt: TGTGCCAGCAGTCCCGGTCCGGGACAGGGGCTGGGGGAGCAGTACTTC
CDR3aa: CASSPGPGQGLGEQYF

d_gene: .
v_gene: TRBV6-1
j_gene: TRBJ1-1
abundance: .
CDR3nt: TGTGCCAGCAGTACCGGGGTCATGAACACTGAAGCTTTCTTT
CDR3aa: CASSTGVMNTEAFF

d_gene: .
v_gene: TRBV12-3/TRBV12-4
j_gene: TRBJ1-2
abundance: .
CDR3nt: TGTGCCAGCAGCCGGGGACAACCATATGGCTACACCTTC
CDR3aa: CASSRGQPYGYTF

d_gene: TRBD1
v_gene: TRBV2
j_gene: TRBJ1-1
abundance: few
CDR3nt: TGTGCCAGCAGTAGAGAGGGACAGGGGAGCACTGAAGCTTTCTTT
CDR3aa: CASSREGQGSTEAFF

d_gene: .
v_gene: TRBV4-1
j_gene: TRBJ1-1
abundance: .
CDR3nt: TGCGCCAGCAGCCAAGTTATGGGCCGGGATGAAGCTTTCTTT
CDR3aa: CASSQVMGRDEAFF

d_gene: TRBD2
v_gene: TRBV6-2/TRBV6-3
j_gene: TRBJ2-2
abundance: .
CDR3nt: TGTGCCAGCAGTTACGCAGCGGGGCCCGGGGAGCTGTTTTTT
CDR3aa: CASSYAAGPGELFF